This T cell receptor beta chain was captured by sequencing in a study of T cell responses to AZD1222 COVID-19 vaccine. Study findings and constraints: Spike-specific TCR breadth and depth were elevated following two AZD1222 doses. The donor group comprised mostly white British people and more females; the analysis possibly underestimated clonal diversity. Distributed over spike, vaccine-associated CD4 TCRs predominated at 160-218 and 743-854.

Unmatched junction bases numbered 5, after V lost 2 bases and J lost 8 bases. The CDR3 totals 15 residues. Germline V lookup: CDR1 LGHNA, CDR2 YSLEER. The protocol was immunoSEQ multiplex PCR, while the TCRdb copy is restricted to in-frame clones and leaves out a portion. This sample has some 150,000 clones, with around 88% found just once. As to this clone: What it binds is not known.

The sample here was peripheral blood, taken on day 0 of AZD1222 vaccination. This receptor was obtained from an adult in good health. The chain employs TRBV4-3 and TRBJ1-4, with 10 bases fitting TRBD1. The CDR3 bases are TGCGCCAGCAGCCAACCAGACAGGGGGCGGGAAAAACTGTTTTTT. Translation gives CASSQPDRGREKLFF.